This TCR beta chain originates from a study of vaccination effects on CD4 cells after COVID-19. Study-level points and caveats: In healthy vaccinees, only 1 of 255 vaccine-induced clones cross-reacted with common cold coronaviruses. By a late point after vaccination, infection- and vaccine-induced clones had shrunk markedly through clonal contraction.

With respect to this clone: Antigen specificity is unknown.

Generated by immunoSEQ multiplex PCR, the TCRdb table keeps only in-frame clones and is missing some. This sample has just under 75,000 clones, with approximately 75% found just once. ViraFEST assay sequencing came after antigen-specific CD4+ T cells were expanded with viral peptide pools. The authors isolated CD4+ T cells after ten to eleven days of culture. Vaccine recipients lacked prior SARS-CoV-2 infection and had negative nucleocapsid antibodies. With approximately 11 ug/ml peptides and 9 to 10 IU/ml IL-2, some 2 million PBMC per well were cultured. Trimming pared 2 bases from V and 5 bases from J, leaving 13 bases between. The CDR3 extends over 15 amino acids. Germline-derived CDR1 and CDR2 are SGHRS and YFSETQ.

The sample was CD4+ T cells from PBMCs cultured with HCoV-NL63 spike peptides, taken before COVID-19 vaccination. The V call is TRBV5-1, the J call TRBJ1-4, with D perhaps matching TRBD1 (5 bases). This clonotype originated in a human donor who received a COVID-19 vaccine. CDR3 residues: CASSFARGENEKLFF. The CDR3 DNA sequence: TGCGCCAGCAGCTTTGCGAGGGGTGAAAATGAAAAACTGTTTTTT.